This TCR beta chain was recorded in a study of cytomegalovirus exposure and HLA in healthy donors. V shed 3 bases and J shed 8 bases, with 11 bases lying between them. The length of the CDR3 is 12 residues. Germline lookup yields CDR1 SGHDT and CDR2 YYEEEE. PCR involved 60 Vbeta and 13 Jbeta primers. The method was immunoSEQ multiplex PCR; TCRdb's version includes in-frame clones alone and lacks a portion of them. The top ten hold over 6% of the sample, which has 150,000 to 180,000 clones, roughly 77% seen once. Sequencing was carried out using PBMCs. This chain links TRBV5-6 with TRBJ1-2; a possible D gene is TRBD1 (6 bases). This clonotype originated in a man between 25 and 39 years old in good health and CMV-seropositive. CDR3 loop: CASSSPRGGYTF. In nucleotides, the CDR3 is TGTGCCAGCAGCTCCCCCAGGGGAGGCTACACCTTC.